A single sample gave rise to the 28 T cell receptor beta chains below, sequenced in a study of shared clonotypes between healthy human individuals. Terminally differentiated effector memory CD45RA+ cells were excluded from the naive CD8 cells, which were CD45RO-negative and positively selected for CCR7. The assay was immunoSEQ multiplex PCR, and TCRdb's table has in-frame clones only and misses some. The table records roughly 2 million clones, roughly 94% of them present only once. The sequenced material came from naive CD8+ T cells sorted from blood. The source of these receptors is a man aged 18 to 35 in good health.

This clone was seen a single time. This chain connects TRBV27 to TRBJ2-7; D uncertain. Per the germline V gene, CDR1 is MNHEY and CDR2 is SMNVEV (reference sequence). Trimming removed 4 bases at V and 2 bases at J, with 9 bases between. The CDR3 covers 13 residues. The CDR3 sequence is CASSSNPTYEQYF. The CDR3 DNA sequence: TGTGCCAGCAGTTCCAACCCAACCTACGAGCAGTACTTC.

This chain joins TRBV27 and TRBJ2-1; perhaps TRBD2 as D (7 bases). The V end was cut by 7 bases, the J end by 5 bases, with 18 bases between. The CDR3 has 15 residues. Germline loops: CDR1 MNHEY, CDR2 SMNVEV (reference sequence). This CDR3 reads CASTRGGPGNNEQFF. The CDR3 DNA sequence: TGTGCCAGCACTAGGGGGGGGCCGGGGAACAATGAGCAGTTCTTC.

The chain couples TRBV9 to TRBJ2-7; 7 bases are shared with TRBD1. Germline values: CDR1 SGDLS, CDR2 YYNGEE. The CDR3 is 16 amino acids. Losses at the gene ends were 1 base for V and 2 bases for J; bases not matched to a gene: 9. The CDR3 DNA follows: TGTGCCAGCAGCGTAAAGGGGGCGGCGTTGACCTACGAGCAGTACTTC. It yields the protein CASSVKGAALTYEQYF.

CDR3 coding DNA: TGTGCCAGCAGTGTATTCTTAGGGGAAGACTACGAGCAGTACTTC. Protein: CASSVFLGEDYEQYF. The chain recombines TRBV27 with TRBJ2-7, with D possibly TRBD1 on 5 matching bases. Germline CDR1 is MNHEY and CDR2 is SMNVEV (reference sequence). V was shortened by 5 bases and J by 3 bases, with 17 bases between the two germline ends. The length of the CDR3 is 15 residues.

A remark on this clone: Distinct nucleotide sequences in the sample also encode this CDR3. This CDR3 reads CASSYSLAGGRETQYF. CDR3 DNA sequence: TGTGCCAGCAGTTACTCCCTAGCGGGAGGGCGTGAGACCCAGTACTTC. This chain links TRBV6-5 with TRBJ2-5, with TRBD2 matching over 12 bases. Trimming took 0 bases from V and 5 from J; bases not matched to a gene: 4. Germline V lookup: CDR1 MNHEY, CDR2 SVGAGI. The CDR3 sequence is 16 residues long.

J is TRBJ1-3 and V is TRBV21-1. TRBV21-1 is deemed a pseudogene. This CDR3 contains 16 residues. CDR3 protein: CASSKVGPLSGNTIYF. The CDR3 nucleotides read TGTGCCAGCAGCAAAGTGGGTCCGCTCTCTGGAAACACCATATATTTT.

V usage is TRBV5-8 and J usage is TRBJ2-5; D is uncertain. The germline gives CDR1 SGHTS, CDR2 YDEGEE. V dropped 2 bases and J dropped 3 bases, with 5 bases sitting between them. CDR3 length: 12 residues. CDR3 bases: TGTGCCAGCAGCTTCATAGAAGAGACCCAGTACTTC. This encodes CASSFIEETQYF.

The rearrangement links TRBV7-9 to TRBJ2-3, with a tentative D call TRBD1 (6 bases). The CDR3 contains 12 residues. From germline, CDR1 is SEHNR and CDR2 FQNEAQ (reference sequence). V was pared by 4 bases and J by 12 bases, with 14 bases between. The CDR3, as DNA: TGTGCCAGCAGCTACAGGGACATCTCCCAGTATTTT. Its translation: CASSYRDISQYF.

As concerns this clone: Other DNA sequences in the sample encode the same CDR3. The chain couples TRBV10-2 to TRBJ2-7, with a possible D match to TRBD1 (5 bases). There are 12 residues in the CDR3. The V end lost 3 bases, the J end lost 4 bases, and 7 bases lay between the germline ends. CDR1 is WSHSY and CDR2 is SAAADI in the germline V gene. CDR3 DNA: TGCGCCAGCAGTGAAAGGGGATACGAGCAGTACTTC. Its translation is CASSERGYEQYF.

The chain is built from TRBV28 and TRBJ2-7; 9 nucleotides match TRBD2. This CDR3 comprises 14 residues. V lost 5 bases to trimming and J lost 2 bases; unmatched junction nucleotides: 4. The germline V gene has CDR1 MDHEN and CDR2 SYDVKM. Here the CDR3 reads CASSPGLAAYEQYF. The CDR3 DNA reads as TGTGCCAGCAGTCCGGGACTAGCCGCCTACGAGCAGTACTTC.

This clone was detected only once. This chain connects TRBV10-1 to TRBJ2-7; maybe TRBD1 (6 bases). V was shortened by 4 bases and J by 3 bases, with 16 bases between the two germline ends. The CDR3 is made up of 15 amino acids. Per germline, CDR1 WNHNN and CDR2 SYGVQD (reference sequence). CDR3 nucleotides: TGCGCCAGCAGTGCTAAGGGGGAAGCTGACTACGAGCAGTACTTC. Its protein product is CASSAKGEADYEQYF.

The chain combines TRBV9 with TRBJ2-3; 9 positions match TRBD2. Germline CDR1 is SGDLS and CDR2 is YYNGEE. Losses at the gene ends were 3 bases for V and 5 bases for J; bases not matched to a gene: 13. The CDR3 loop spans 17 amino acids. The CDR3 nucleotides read TGTGCCAGCAGCGACCCAGGGCCGGGACTAGCTCAAGATACGCAGTATTTT. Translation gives CASSDPGPGLAQDTQYF.

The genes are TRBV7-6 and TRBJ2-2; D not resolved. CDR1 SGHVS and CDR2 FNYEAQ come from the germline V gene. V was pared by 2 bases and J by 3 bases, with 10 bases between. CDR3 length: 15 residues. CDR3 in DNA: TGTGCCAGCAGCTTACGGGCTTCACACACCGGGGAGCTGTTTTTT. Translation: CASSLRASHTGELFF.

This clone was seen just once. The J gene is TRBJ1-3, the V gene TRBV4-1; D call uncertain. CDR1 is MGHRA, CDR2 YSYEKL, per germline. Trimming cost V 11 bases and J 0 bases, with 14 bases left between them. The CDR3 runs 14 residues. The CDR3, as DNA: TGCGCCGGGAGCCCGGCTAACTCTGGAAACACCATATATTTT. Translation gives CAGSPANSGNTIYF.

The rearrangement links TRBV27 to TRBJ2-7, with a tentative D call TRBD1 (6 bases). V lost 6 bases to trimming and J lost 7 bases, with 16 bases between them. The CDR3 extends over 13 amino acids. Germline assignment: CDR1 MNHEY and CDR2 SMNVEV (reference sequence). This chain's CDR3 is CASSFRTGSEQYF. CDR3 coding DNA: TGTGCCAGCAGCTTTCGCACAGGGTCGGAGCAGTACTTC.

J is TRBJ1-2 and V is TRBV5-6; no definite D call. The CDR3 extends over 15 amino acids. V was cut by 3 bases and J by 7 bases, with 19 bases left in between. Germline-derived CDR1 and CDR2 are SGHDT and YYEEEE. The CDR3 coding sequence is TGTGCCAGCAGCTATGCCTCGGGAGTCCTAGGTGGCTACACCTTC. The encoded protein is CASSYASGVLGGYTF.

CDR3 bases: TGTGCCAGCAGCGACCCCAGGAGGGGGGTCACAGATACGCAGTATTTT. It specifies CASSDPRRGVTDTQYF. The chain employs TRBV7-9 and TRBJ2-3; the D gene could be TRBD1 or TRBD2 (6 bases each). Germline V gives CDR1 SEHNR, CDR2 FQNEAQ (reference sequence). The germline V and J ends were trimmed by 5 bases and 2 bases, with 17 bases remaining between them. The CDR3 is 16 residues long.

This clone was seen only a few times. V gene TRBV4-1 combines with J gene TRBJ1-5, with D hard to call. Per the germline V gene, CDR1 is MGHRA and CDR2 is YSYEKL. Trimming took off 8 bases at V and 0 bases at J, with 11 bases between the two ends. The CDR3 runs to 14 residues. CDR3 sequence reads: CASEVSDSNQPQHF. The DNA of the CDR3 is TGCGCCAGCGAAGTAAGTGATAGCAATCAGCCCCAGCATTTT.

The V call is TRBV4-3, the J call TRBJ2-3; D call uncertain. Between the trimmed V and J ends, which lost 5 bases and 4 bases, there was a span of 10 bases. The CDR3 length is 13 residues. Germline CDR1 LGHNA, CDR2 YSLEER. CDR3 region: CASSDQRPDTQYF. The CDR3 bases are TGCGCCAGCAGCGATCAGAGGCCAGATACGCAGTATTTT.

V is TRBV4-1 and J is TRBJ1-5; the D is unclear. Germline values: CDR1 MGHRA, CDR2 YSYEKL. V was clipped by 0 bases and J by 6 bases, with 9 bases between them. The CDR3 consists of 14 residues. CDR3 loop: CASSQDPHGQPQHF. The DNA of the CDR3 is TGCGCCAGCAGCCAAGATCCCCATGGTCAGCCCCAGCATTTT.

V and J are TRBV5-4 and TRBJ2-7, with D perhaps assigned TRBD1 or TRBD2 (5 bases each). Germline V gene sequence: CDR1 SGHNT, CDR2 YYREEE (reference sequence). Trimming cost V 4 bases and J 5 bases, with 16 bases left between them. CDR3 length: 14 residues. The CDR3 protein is CASSPASGLDEQYF. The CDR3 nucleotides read TGTGCCAGCAGCCCGGCATCGGGGCTGGACGAGCAGTACTTC.

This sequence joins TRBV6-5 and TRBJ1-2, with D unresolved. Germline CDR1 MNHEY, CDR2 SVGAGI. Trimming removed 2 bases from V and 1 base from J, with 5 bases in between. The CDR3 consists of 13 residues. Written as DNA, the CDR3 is TGTGCCAGCAGTTACAACGTTAACTATGGCTACACCTTC. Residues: CASSYNVNYGYTF.

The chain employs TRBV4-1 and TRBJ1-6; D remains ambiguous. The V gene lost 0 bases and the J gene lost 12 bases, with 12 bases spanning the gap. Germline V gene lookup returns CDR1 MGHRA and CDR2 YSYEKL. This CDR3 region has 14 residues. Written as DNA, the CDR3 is TGCGCCAGCAGCCAAGAGATTGGGGAAAGACCCCTCCACTTT. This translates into CASSQEIGERPLHF.

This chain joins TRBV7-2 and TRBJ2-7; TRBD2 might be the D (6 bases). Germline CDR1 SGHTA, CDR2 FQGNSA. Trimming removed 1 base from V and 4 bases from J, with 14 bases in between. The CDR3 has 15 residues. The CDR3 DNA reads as TGTGCCAGCAGCTTAGGGGGGGTAAACACGTACGAGCAGTACTTC. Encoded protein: CASSLGGVNTYEQYF.

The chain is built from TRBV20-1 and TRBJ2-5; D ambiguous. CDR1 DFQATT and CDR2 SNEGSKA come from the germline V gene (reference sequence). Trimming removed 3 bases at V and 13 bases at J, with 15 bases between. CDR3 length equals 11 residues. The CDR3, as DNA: TGCAGTGCTAGCGGGCGTCGGAACCGGTACTTC. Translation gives CSASGRRNRYF.

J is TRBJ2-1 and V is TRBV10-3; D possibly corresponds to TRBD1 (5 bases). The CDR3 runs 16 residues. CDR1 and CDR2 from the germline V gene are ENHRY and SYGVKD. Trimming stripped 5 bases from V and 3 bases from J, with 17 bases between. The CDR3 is CAISLDVSGIYNEQFF. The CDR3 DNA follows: TGTGCCATCAGTCTAGACGTGTCAGGGATCTACAATGAGCAGTTCTTC.

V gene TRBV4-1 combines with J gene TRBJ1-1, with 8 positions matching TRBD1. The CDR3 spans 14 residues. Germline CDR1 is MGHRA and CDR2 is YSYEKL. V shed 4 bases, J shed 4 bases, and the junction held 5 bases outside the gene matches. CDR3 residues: CASSPQGAGTEAFF. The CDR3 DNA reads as TGCGCCAGCAGCCCCCAGGGGGCAGGCACTGAAGCTTTCTTT.

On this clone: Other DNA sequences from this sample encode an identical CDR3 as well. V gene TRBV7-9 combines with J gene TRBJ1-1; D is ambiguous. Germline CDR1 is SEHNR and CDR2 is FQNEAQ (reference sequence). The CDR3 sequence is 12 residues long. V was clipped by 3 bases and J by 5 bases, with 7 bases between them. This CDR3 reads CASSFASTEAFF. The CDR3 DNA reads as TGTGCCAGCAGCTTTGCGAGTACTGAAGCTTTCTTT. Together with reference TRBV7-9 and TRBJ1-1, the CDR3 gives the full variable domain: DTGVSQNPRHKITKRGQNVTFRCDPISEHNRLYWYRQTLGQGPEFLTYFQNEAQLEKSRLLSDRFSAERPKGSFSTLEIQRTEQGDSAMYLCASSFASTEAFFGQGTRLTVV.